This T cell receptor beta chain is from a study of Graves' ophthalmopathy and Graves' hyperthyroidism. From RNA, the CDR3 regions of TCR beta chains were amplified and sequenced. HTBI primers were employed in first-round RT-PCR, then a second-round multiplex PCR followed. TCRdb used MiXCR to reprocess the multiplex PCR reads, holding one entry per CDR3 protein. The table lists 350,000 to 400,000 distinct CDR3 sequences, 15% to 19% of them singletons. Germline CDR1 MNHNS, CDR2 SASEGT. V shed 4 bases and J 5 bases; nucleotides not matched to a gene: 6. This CDR3 has 14 residues. This clonotype occurred many times.

The receptor was derived from a young woman with stable Graves' hyperthyroidism. Material: peripheral blood. This sequence joins TRBV6-1 and TRBJ2-5; 8 bases line up with TRBD1. The CDR3, as DNA: TGTGCCAGCAGTGGGGACAGGTGGTACGAGACCCAGTACTTC. Translated: CASSGDRWYETQYF.